Listed below are T cell receptor beta chains from one sample, sequenced in a study of CD8+ T cells in alopecia areata. Here immunoSEQ multiplex PCR was the method, and the copy in TCRdb shows in-frame clones only, minus some. There are approximately 43,000 clones in the sample; less than 70% occur only once, and about 21% lies in the top ten. Sequenced material: CD8+ T cells sorted from blood, taken at week 4, from a patient treated with tofacitinib. The source of these receptors is a human donor with alopecia areata. Both conserved end residues are part of each CDR3.

J: TRBJ2-7
V: TRBV19
CDR3: CASSPWDSSYEQYF

J: TRBJ2-7
V: TRBV29-1
CDR3: CSVEVDGRWQYF

J: TRBJ2-1
V: TRBV7-6
CDR3: CASSLAHGPPPNEQFF

J: TRBJ2-1
V: TRBV9
CDR3: CASSVTAEKINEQFF

J: TRBJ2-1
V: TRBV30
CDR3: CAWGLGSNEQFF

J: TRBJ2-7
V: TRBV29-1
CDR3: CSVPDGASYEQYF

J: TRBJ2-7
V: TRBV18
CDR3: CASSPDRGEPYEQYF

J: TRBJ1-2
V: TRBV6-5
CDR3: CASSRSAEGGYTF

J: TRBJ2-1
V: TRBV29-1
CDR3: CSVPGQGELGPRGEDEQFF

J: TRBJ2-7
V: TRBV29-1
CDR3: CSVRGGAGGGRSSYEQYF

J: TRBJ2-5
V: TRBV6-5
CDR3: CASSTPSFSETQYF

J: TRBJ2-5
V: TRBV18
CDR3: CASSPREGQGLETQYF

J: TRBJ2-7
V: TRBV27
CDR3: CASSRRLMDEQYF

J: TRBJ2-5
V: TRBV2
CDR3: CASSEADLETQYF

J: TRBJ2-1
V: TRBV6-5
CDR3: CASRSGGYNEQFF

J: TRBJ2-2
V: TRBV7-8
CDR3: CASKASITGELFF

J: TRBJ2-5
V: TRBV27
CDR3: CASSQPDSQETQYF

J: TRBJ2-7
V: TRBV28
CDR3: CASTPTGWYEQYF

J: TRBJ2-7
V: TRBV2
CDR3: CAGSRGLSYEQYF

J: TRBJ2-2
V: TRBV2
CDR3: CASSPGQNTGELFF

J: TRBJ2-2
V: TRBV15
CDR3: CATSGENTGELFF

J: TRBJ2-7
V: TRBV4-3
CDR3: CASSRERGGDEQYF

J: TRBJ2-1
V: TRBV9
CDR3: CASSVNNEQFF

J: TRBJ1-5
V: TRBV27
CDR3: CASSLFSDANQPQHF

J: TRBJ2-5
V: TRBV28
CDR3: CASSLASKETQYF

J: TRBJ1-2
V: TRBV30
CDR3: CAWSVSANYGYTF

J: TRBJ2-7
V: TRBV30
CDR3: CAWSHTGDEQYF

J: TRBJ2-3
V: TRBV13
CDR3: CASSFDGGGDTQYF

J: TRBJ2-1
V: TRBV14
CDR3: CATGPYNEQFF

J: TRBJ1-2
V: TRBV29-1
CDR3: CSDYGQTEWGYGYTF

J: TRBJ1-2
V: TRBV29-1
CDR3: CSVESPGAGYGYTF

J: TRBJ1-1
V: TRBV29-1
CDR3: CSVVGTGGPEAFF

J: TRBJ2-1
V: TRBV19
CDR3: CASSIPGTNEQFF

J: TRBJ2-1
V: TRBV4-1
CDR3: CASSQDLAGGLYGEQFF

J: TRBJ2-7
V: TRBV30
CDR3: CAWTGGQGASEQYF

J: TRBJ2-2
V: TRBV29-1
CDR3: CSVPRGASAGELFF

J: TRBJ1-2
V: TRBV4-3
CDR3: CASSQDTGLSRGYTF

J: TRBJ1-2
V: TRBV30
CDR3: CAWSVGGQRYHGYTF

J: TRBJ1-1
V: TRBV27
CDR3: CASGQDGYTEAFF

J: TRBJ2-3
V: TRBV29-1
CDR3: CSVEAERADTQYF

J: TRBJ2-3
V: TRBV14
CDR3: CASSLRVRDHDNTDTQYF

J: TRBJ1-1
V: TRBV29-1
CDR3: CSVEEPRGAFF

J: TRBJ1-2
V: TRBV29-1
CDR3: CSVEDDQGGFFGGYTF

J: TRBJ1-5
V: TRBV30
CDR3: CAWSDDFSGQPQHF

J: TRBJ2-7
V: TRBV7-9
CDR3: CASRSGNTYEQYF

J: TRBJ2-3
V: TRBV7-9
CDR3: CASTGAGRRGYF

J: TRBJ2-7
V: TRBV25-1
CDR3: CASSPSSYEQYF

J: TRBJ2-1
V: TRBV30
CDR3: CAWSTTGYNEQFF

J: TRBJ1-2
V: TRBV5-1
CDR3: CASSSTGGDGYTF

J: TRBJ2-2
V: TRBV29-1
CDR3: CSVVGDTGELFF

J: TRBJ2-7
V: TRBV29-1
CDR3: CSVAGRPDEQYF

J: TRBJ2-3
V: TRBV4-1
CDR3: CASSQDGKRGWSDTQYF

J: TRBJ2-7
V: TRBV13
CDR3: CASSVLASYEQYF

J: TRBJ2-7
V: TRBV30
CDR3: CAWSIGQGTYEQYF

J: TRBJ1-1
V: TRBV4-3
CDR3: CASSPSHPPNTEAFF

J: TRBJ1-5
V: TRBV21-1
CDR3: CASRSGQGAFQPQHF

J: TRBJ2-1
V: TRBV7-2
CDR3: CASSFGGGPYNEQFF

J: TRBJ1-6
V: TRBV6-5
CDR3: CASSYSANSPLHF